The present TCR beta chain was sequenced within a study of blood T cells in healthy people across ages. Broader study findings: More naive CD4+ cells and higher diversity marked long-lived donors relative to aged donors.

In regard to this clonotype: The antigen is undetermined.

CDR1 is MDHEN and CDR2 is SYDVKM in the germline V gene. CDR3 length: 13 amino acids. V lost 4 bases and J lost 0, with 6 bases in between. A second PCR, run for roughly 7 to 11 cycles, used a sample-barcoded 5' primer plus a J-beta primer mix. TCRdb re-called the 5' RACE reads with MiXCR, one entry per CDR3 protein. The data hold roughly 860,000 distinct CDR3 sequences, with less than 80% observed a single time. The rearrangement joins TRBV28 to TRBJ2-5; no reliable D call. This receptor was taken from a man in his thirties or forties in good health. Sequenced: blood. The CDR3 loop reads CASSSRDQETQYF. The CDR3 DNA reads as TGTGCCAGCAGTTCCCGGGACCAAGAGACCCAGTACTTC.